The sequence of this T cell receptor beta chain was determined in a study of T-cell reconstitution after alpha-beta-depleted transplantation in children. Using unique molecular identifiers, the investigators prepared the TCRbeta library. MiXCR was run by TCRdb on the PCR reads, yielding one entry per CDR3 protein. The profile shows about 640,000 distinct CDR3 sequences, about 15% of them singletons. The length of the CDR3 is 17 residues. Germline CDR1 is SGHDT and CDR2 is YYEEEE. J was trimmed by 4 bases and V by 3 bases; bases with no gene match: 12. This receptor was obtained from a human donor who donated a stem cell graft to a child with acute myeloid leukemia. The material was PBMCs from the stem cell graft donor, obtained from the stem cell graft. This sequence joins TRBV5-6 and TRBJ2-5; 10 bases align to TRBD1. Here the CDR3 reads CASSSGWRTGGRETQYF. The CDR3 DNA reads TGTGCCAGCAGCTCGGGGTGGAGGACAGGGGGTAGAGAGACCCAGTACTTC.